The 32 T cell receptor beta chains given below trace back to one sample, sequenced in a study of OX40 agonist ivuxolimab in advanced cancers. The protocol was immunoSEQ multiplex PCR, while the TCRdb copy is restricted to in-frame clones and leaves out a portion. Of 90,000 to 100,000 clones detected, more than 85% appear once; the ten largest clones hold around 0.82%. The sequencing used CD4+ or CD8+ T cells sorted from blood, collected in a trial of the OX40 agonist ivuxolimab. Receptors originate from an adult with an advanced solid tumor such as melanoma, head and neck, liver or kidney cancer.

The V call is TRBV5-1, the J call TRBJ2-7; tentative D call: TRBD2 (5 bases). Germline lookup yields CDR1 SGHRS and CDR2 YFSETQ. The CDR3 is 16 amino acids. Trimming pared 4 bases from V and 6 bases from J, leaving 23 bases between. This CDR3 is CASSPRSGSSLGEQYF. In DNA, the CDR3 is TGCGCCAGCAGCCCTAGGTCGGGGTCCTCCCTTGGCGAGCAGTACTTC. The variable domain in full, with the rest retrieved from reference TRBV5-1 and TRBJ2-7, is KAGVTQTPRYLIKTRGQQVTLSCSPISGHRSVSWYQQTPGQGLQFLFEYFSETQRNKGNFPGRFSGRQFSNSRSEMNVSTLELGDSALYLCASSPRSGSSLGEQYFGPGTRLTVT.

The chain couples TRBV29-1 to TRBJ1-5, with a possible D match to TRBD1 (6 bases). CDR3 length: 13 amino acids. Trimming took off 6 bases at V and 7 bases at J, with 16 bases between the two ends. Germline CDR1 and CDR2: SQVTM and ANQGSEA. Here the CDR3 reads CSVQDSADQPQHF. The CDR3 nucleotides read TGCAGCGTCCAGGACAGTGCAGACCAGCCCCAGCATTTT.

This chain joins TRBV2 and TRBJ2-2, with 9 bases that match TRBD2. J was trimmed by 4 bases and V by 7 bases; bases with no gene match: 7. CDR1 SNHLY and CDR2 FYNNEI come from the germline V gene. This CDR3 comprises 15 residues. The CDR3 loop reads CASNEREVATGELFF. Here the CDR3 DNA reads TGTGCCAGCAACGAGCGGGAGGTTGCCACCGGGGAGCTGTTTTTT.

This clone appeared once. At the DNA level, this CDR3 is encoded by other sequences in the same sample as well. The chain joins TRBV5-1 to TRBJ1-1, with TRBD1 as a possible D gene (5 bases). Trimming stripped 0 bases from V and 3 bases from J, with 9 bases between. This CDR3 has 14 amino acids. Germline V gives CDR1 SGHRS, CDR2 YFSETQ. CDR3 residues: CASSLGSGYTEAFF. The CDR3 DNA is TGCGCCAGCAGCTTGGGTTCAGGGTACACTGAAGCTTTCTTT.

This sequence joins TRBV6-5 and TRBJ1-1, with unresolved D. Trimming cost V 2 bases and J 8 bases, with 6 bases left between them. In germline, CDR1 is MNHEY, CDR2 SVGAGI. This CDR3 region has 11 residues. CDR3 sequence: CASSYTREAFF. The CDR3 DNA reads as TGTGCCAGCAGTTACACGAGGGAAGCTTTCTTT.

The V and J genes are TRBV9 and TRBJ1-3, with D unresolved. This CDR3 spans 16 amino acids. V was shortened by 4 bases and J by 0 bases, with 14 bases between the two germline ends. Germline V gene data show CDR1 as SGDLS and CDR2 as YYNGEE. The CDR3 DNA reads TGTGCCAGCAGCCCCTCCGACTTCCGCTCTGGAAACACCATATATTTT. It codes for CASSPSDFRSGNTIYF.

The CDR3 DNA sequence: TGCGCCAGCAGCTTGAGAACTAGCGGGAGTGGGGATACGCAGTATTTT. It translates to CASSLRTSGSGDTQYF. This chain links TRBV5-1 with TRBJ2-3; 11 positions agree with TRBD2. Trimming at V came to 1 base and at J to 6 bases, leaving 7 bases not matched to a gene. Germline V gene sequence: CDR1 SGHRS, CDR2 YFSETQ. The CDR3 totals 16 residues.

The CDR3 DNA follows: TGTGCCAGCAGTGAGACAGGACTTAACTATGGCTACACCTTC. Its protein is CASSETGLNYGYTF. The chain uses TRBV2 and TRBJ1-2, with D perhaps matching TRBD1 (6 bases). Germline CDR1 SNHLY, CDR2 FYNNEI. Trimming pared 3 bases from V and 1 base from J, leaving 9 bases between. The CDR3 is made up of 14 amino acids. The complete variable domain, with remaining parts taken from reference TRBV2 and TRBJ1-2, reads EPEVTQTPSHQVTQMGQEVILRCVPISNHLYFYWYRQILGQKVEFLVSFYNNEISEKSEIFDDQFSVERPDGSNFTLKIRSTKLEDSAMYFCASSETGLNYGYTFGSGTRLTVV.

The V and J genes are TRBV6-4 and TRBJ2-3; D assignment may be TRBD1 or TRBD2 (5 bases each). Germline CDR1 and CDR2: MRHNA and SNTAGT. This CDR3 has 14 residues. Trimming removed 6 bases at V and 4 bases at J, with 14 bases between. The CDR3 sequence: CASSLTARADTQYF. CDR3 coding DNA: TGTGCCAGCAGCCTGACAGCGAGGGCAGATACGCAGTATTTT.

The chain joins TRBV19 to TRBJ2-3; a weak D match, TRBD1 (6 bases). Trimming removed 9 bases from V and 0 bases from J, with 19 bases in between. Germline loops: CDR1 LNHDA, CDR2 SQIVND (reference sequence). The CDR3 runs 16 residues. The CDR3 loop reads CASSFEGDPSTDTQYF. CDR3 in DNA: TGTGCCAGCTCCTTTGAGGGGGATCCTAGCACAGATACGCAGTATTTT.

The chain recombines TRBV19 with TRBJ2-2, with D unclear. V was cut by 9 bases and J by 4 bases, with 18 bases left in between. The CDR3 is 15 amino acids. CDR1 and CDR2 from the germline V gene are LNHDA and SQIVND (reference sequence). The CDR3 here is CASTPIGAFTGELFF. CDR3 bases: TGTGCCAGCACCCCAATAGGAGCGTTCACCGGGGAGCTGTTTTTT.

This chain links TRBV18 with TRBJ1-1, with D perhaps TRBD1 (6 bases). CDR1 and CDR2 (germline): KGHSH, LQKENI. The CDR3 runs 15 residues. V lost 6 bases and J 0 bases, leaving 14 bases between the germline ends. In DNA form, the CDR3 reads TGTGCCAGCTCGCCAAGACAGGAGATGAACACTGAAGCTTTCTTT. Protein sequence: CASSPRQEMNTEAFF.

The chain links TRBV7-3 to TRBJ2-1; unclear D gene. V gave up 0 bases and J gave up 8 bases, with 8 bases separating them. CDR1 is SGHTA and CDR2 is FQGTGA in the germline V gene. This CDR3 region has 13 residues. As DNA, the CDR3 is TGTGCCAGCAGCTTAACCGTGGGGTATGAGCAGTTCTTC. It is translated as CASSLTVGYEQFF.

This chain connects TRBV12-5 to TRBJ2-3; D perhaps matches TRBD1 (8 bases). The CDR3 is 15 amino acids. Germline V lookup: CDR1 LGHNT, CDR2 FRNRAP. Trimming removed 6 bases at V and 3 bases at J, with 16 bases between. The CDR3 spells CASGPGQGGTDTQYF. CDR3 nucleotides: TGTGCTAGTGGCCCAGGACAGGGAGGGACAGATACGCAGTATTTT.

The chain employs TRBV6-6 and TRBJ1-2, with a weak D call TRBD1 (6 bases). The CDR3 is 12 residues long. Germline CDR1 reads MNHNY; CDR2 reads SVGAGI (reference sequence). Between the trimmed V and J ends, which lost 4 bases and 8 bases, there was a span of 11 bases. The CDR3 is CASSSDSRGYTF. The CDR3 DNA reads as TGTGCCAGCAGTTCGGACAGCCGAGGCTACACCTTC.

This clone was counted only a few times. The chain couples TRBV9 to TRBJ1-2; maybe TRBD1 (5 bases). Germline V gene lookup returns CDR1 SGDLS and CDR2 YYNGEE. CDR3 length: 13 residues. V shed 3 bases and J shed 6 bases, with 12 bases lying between them. This CDR3 reads CASSGGIRDGYTF. CDR3 nucleotides: TGTGCCAGCAGCGGAGGAATCAGGGATGGCTACACCTTC.

The chain carries TRBV7-2 and TRBJ1-1; D remains unclear. V lost 5 bases and J 0 bases, leaving 10 bases between the germline ends. The CDR3 consists of 14 residues. Germline loops: CDR1 SGHTA, CDR2 FQGNSA. The CDR3 region is CASSAWRMNTEAFF. CDR3 DNA: TGTGCCAGCAGCGCATGGCGGATGAACACTGAAGCTTTCTTT.

The gene calls are TRBV10-1 and TRBJ1-1; D gene uncertain. CDR1 is WNHNN, CDR2 SYGVQD, per germline (reference sequence). The CDR3 loop spans 13 amino acids. Trimming shortened V by 0 bases and J by 5 bases, and 7 bases separated the two germline ends. CDR3 coding DNA: TGCGCCAGCAGTGAGTCGGGGTCGACTGAAGCTTTCTTT. Protein sequence: CASSESGSTEAFF.

This sequence joins TRBV6-6 and TRBJ2-7, with D possibly being TRBD1 or TRBD2 (5 bases each). Germline CDR1 reads MNHNY; CDR2 reads SVGAGI (reference sequence). Trimming stripped 0 bases from V and 2 bases from J, with 11 bases between. The CDR3 sequence is 15 residues long. The CDR3 nucleotides read TGTGCCAGCAGTTACTCACGGGGCGGAGCCTACGAGCAGTACTTC. This gives the protein CASSYSRGGAYEQYF.

This clone showed up just a few times. V is TRBV7-9 and J is TRBJ2-7, with 7 bases lining up with TRBD1. With 5 bases clipped from V and 2 bases from J, the junction kept 3 bases outside the gene matches. The germline V gene has CDR1 SEHNR and CDR2 FQNEAQ (reference sequence). This CDR3 comprises 13 residues. CDR3 region: CASSRTGAYEQYF. The CDR3 nucleotides read TGTGCCAGCAGCAGAACAGGGGCCTACGAGCAGTACTTC.

The genes are TRBV2 and TRBJ1-1, with 8 bases identical to TRBD1. CDR1 and CDR2 from the germline V gene are SNHLY and FYNNEI. V trimming: 6 bases; J trimming: 1 base; junction bases outside the gene matches: 1. This CDR3 spans 13 amino acids. The CDR3 DNA reads as TGTGCCAGCAGGGGACAGGAGAACACTGAAGCTTTCTTT. It is translated as CASRGQENTEAFF.

Points on this clone: A junction end diverges from the germline sequence, so it may reflect a read error. V gene TRBV7-7 combines with J gene TRBJ2-2; D may correspond to TRBD1 or TRBD2 (5 bases each). The CDR3 has 15 amino acids. Germline CDR1 and CDR2: SSHAT and FNYEAQ (reference sequence). CDR3 sequence reads: CASSPTGTHTGELFF. The CDR3 coding sequence is TGTGCTAGCAGCCCAACTGGGACCCACACCGGGGAGCTGTTTTTT.

The chain is built from TRBV19 and TRBJ1-2, with 7 nucleotides matching TRBD1. The CDR3 is 13 amino acids. V gave up 5 bases and J gave up 2 bases; unmatched junction bases: 2. Germline CDR1 LNHDA, CDR2 SQIVND (reference sequence). The CDR3 loop reads CASSAGQNYGYTF. The CDR3 DNA is TGTGCCAGTAGTGCGGGACAGAACTATGGCTACACCTTC.

The chain joins TRBV28 to TRBJ2-3; 8 positions agree with TRBD2. CDR3 length: 18 amino acids. The germline CDR1 and CDR2 sequences are MDHEN and SYDVKM. V lost 5 bases, J lost 3 bases, and 16 bases stayed unmatched. The CDR3 is CASSGPSFLAGLTDTQYF. The CDR3 nucleotides read TGTGCCAGCAGTGGCCCTAGCTTTCTAGCGGGTTTAACAGATACGCAGTATTTT.

The chain couples TRBV29-1 to TRBJ1-2; maybe TRBD1 (5 bases). The germline CDR1 and CDR2 sequences are SQVTM and ANQGSEA. This CDR3 is 14 amino acids long. The ends were cut back, 4 bases at V and 6 bases at J, with 18 bases in the middle. The CDR3 DNA reads TGCAGCGTTGTGTCCTCCGGGGGGAGGAATGGCTACACCTTC. This encodes CSVVSSGGRNGYTF. Together with reference TRBV29-1 and TRBJ1-2, the CDR3 gives the full variable domain: SAVISQKPSRDICQRGTSLTIQCQVDSQVTMMFWYRQQPGQSLTLIATANQGSEATYESGFVIDKFPISRPNLTFSTLTVSNMSPEDSSIYLCSVVSSGGRNGYTFGSGTRLTVV.

The rearrangement links TRBV4-2 to TRBJ2-7; possibly TRBD1 or TRBD2 for D (6 bases each). The CDR3 length is 15 residues. The V and J ends lost 0 bases and 5 bases respectively, with 14 bases between them. The V gene's germline CDR1 is LGHNA and CDR2 YNFKEQ. The CDR3 nucleotides read TGTGCCAGCAGCCAAGAGGTGCAGGGGAGGCACGAGCAGTACTTC. It translates to CASSQEVQGRHEQYF.

The chain links TRBV11-2 to TRBJ2-2, with D uncertain. V lost 2 bases and J lost 0, with 10 bases in between. In germline, CDR1 is SGHAT, CDR2 FQNNGV. The CDR3 spans 16 residues. The CDR3 DNA follows: TGTGCCAGCAGCTTAAACTCAGCTACGAACACCGGGGAGCTGTTTTTT. It codes for CASSLNSATNTGELFF.

This chain connects TRBV10-2 to TRBJ2-7, with TRBD2 matching over 8 bases. Germline V CDR1 and CDR2: WSHSY, SAAADI. This CDR3 spans 11 amino acids. V shed 6 bases and J 12 bases; nucleotides not matched to a gene: 7. CDR3 DNA sequence: TGCGCCAGCAGCCCGGGGGGGGCCTCGTACTTC. It translates to CASSPGGASYF.

The chain joins TRBV5-6 to TRBJ2-7; possibly TRBD1 or TRBD2 for D (6 bases each). The CDR3 has 15 amino acids. V gave up 2 bases and J gave up 3 bases, with 15 bases separating them. Germline CDR1 and CDR2: SGHDT and YYEEEE. The CDR3 bases are TGTGCCAGCAGCTTCTCCGTAGGGGGACTCTACGAGCAGTACTTC. Translation gives CASSFSVGGLYEQYF. The variable domain in full, completed from reference TRBV5-6 and TRBJ2-7, reads DAGVTQSPTHLIKTRGQQVTLRCSPKSGHDTVSWYQQALGQGPQFIFQYYEEEERQRGNFPDRFSGHQFPNYSSELNVNALLLGDSALYLCASSFSVGGLYEQYFGPGTRLTVT.

This sequence joins TRBV5-4 and TRBJ1-2; D is possibly TRBD1 (5 bases). The germline V gene encodes CDR1 SGHNT and CDR2 YYREEE (reference sequence). The length of the CDR3 is 13 residues. Trimming stripped 4 bases from V and 0 bases from J, with 7 bases between. The CDR3 reads CASSRDPNYGYTF. The CDR3, as DNA: TGTGCCAGCAGCCGGGACCCTAACTATGGCTACACCTTC.

The chain uses TRBV27 and TRBJ2-7; 7 positions match TRBD1. Trimming at V came to 7 bases and at J to 4 bases, leaving 10 bases not matched to a gene. Per the germline V gene, CDR1 is MNHEY and CDR2 is SMNVEV (reference sequence). The CDR3 totals 14 residues. The CDR3 sequence: CASTARQGSYEQYF. In DNA, the CDR3 is TGTGCCAGCACCGCCAGACAGGGATCGTACGAGCAGTACTTC.

The chain combines TRBV28 with TRBJ2-5; 7 nucleotides align to TRBD1. The CDR3 contains 14 residues. Germline loops: CDR1 MDHEN, CDR2 SYDVKM. Germline trimming cut 5 bases from V and 3 bases from J; bases unmatched to any gene: 6. The chain's CDR3 is CASSPTGQKETQYF. CDR3 sequence (DNA): TGTGCCAGCAGTCCCACGGGACAGAAAGAGACCCAGTACTTC.